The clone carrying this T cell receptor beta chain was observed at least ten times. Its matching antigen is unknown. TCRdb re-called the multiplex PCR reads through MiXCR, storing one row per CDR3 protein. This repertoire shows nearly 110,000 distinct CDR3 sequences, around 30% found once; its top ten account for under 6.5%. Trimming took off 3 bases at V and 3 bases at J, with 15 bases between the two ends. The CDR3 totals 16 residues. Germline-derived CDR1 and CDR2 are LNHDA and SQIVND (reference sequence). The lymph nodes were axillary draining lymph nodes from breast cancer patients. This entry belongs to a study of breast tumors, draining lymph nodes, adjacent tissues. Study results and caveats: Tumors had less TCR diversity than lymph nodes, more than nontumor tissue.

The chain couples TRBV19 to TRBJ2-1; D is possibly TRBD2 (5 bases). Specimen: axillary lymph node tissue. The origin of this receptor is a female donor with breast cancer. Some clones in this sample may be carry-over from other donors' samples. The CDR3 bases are TGTGCCAGTAGTATCGGGGTCTCCACCCTCTACAATGAGCAGTTCTTC. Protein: CASSIGVSTLYNEQFF.